These 11 T cell receptor beta chains were all obtained from the same sample, sequenced in a study of T cells expressing NK-cell markers. TCRdb re-called the 5' RACE reads; one entry per CDR3 protein, DNA not given. The sample totals around 550,000 distinct CDR3 sequences. Sequenced input: blood T cells: a sorted CD56 or NKG2C T cell subset, CD4+ or CD8+ T cells, or bulk PBMC T cells (not recorded which). All receptors come from a man in his late teens or twenties in good health.

The chain carries TRBV5-1 and TRBJ2-7; without DNA, the TCRdb call of TRBD1 cannot be checked. CDR1 and CDR2 (germline): SGHRS, YFSETQ. The CDR3 has 15 residues. The CDR3 loop is CASSPGGGETYEQYF.

This chain uses TRBV29-1 with TRBJ1-5; lacking DNA, the TRBD1 call made by TCRdb goes unchecked. This CDR3 has 16 residues. The germline gives CDR1 SQVTM, CDR2 ANQGSEA. The CDR3 reads CSVVTGGADSNQPQHF.

The chain combines TRBV28 with TRBJ1-5; the D call from TCRdb, TRBD1, cannot be confirmed without DNA. Germline assignment: CDR1 MDHEN and CDR2 SYDVKM. The CDR3 is 14 amino acids. The CDR3 sequence is CASRHGGSHQPQHF. Supplemented by reference TRBV28 and TRBJ1-5, the full variable domain reads DVKVTQSSRYLVKRTGEKVFLECVQDMDHENMFWYRQDPGLGLRLIYFSYDVKMKEKGDIPEGYSVSREKKERFSLILESASTNQTSMYLCASRHGGSHQPQHFGDGTRLSIL.

The chain carries TRBV18 and TRBJ2-7; TCRdb gives TRBD2 as the D gene, but with no DNA this cannot be confirmed. The CDR3 sequence is 16 residues long. CDR1 and CDR2 from the germline V gene are KGHSH and LQKENI. CDR3 sequence: CASSPLGLAGEGEQYF. The entire variable domain, with the rest obtained from reference TRBV18 and TRBJ2-7, is as follows: NAGVMQNPRHLVRRRGQEARLRCSPMKGHSHVYWYRQLPEEGLKFMVYLQKENIIDESGMPKERFSAEFPKEGPSILRIQQVVRGDSAAYFCASSPLGLAGEGEQYFGPGTRLTVT.

This chain links TRBV12-3 or TRBV12-4 with TRBJ2-2; TCRdb's D call, TRBD1, is unchecked because there is no DNA. The CDR3 contains 17 residues. The CDR3 loop reads CASSLRTGTEEAGELFF.

The V and J genes are TRBV12-3 or TRBV12-4 and TRBJ1-6; TCRdb's assignment of TRBD1 cannot be checked, as there is no DNA. The CDR3 runs to 16 residues. The CDR3 protein is CASSSPIRGRDSPLHF.

The chain carries TRBV20-1 and TRBJ1-2; TCRdb proposes TRBD1, but this gene call is untestable without DNA. The CDR3 is 14 amino acids. In germline, CDR1 is DFQATT, CDR2 SNEGSKA (reference sequence). The CDR3 reads CSARGGTGGYGYTF.

This chain joins TRBV20-1 and TRBJ1-2; TCRdb's D call, TRBD1, is unchecked because there is no DNA. CDR3 size: 14 residues. Germline assignment: CDR1 DFQATT and CDR2 SNEGSKA (reference sequence). CDR3 sequence reads: CSATGTGTFKGYTF.

The gene calls are TRBV5-1 and TRBJ1-1; the D call of TRBD1 rests on TCRdb alone, since no DNA is present to check it. Germline V gene lookup returns CDR1 SGHRS and CDR2 YFSETQ. The CDR3 has 16 residues. CDR3 sequence reads: CASSLGFVTGGTEAFF.

The J gene is TRBJ1-5, the V gene TRBV15; TCRdb selects TRBD1, and the lack of DNA leaves this call unchecked. Germline lookup yields CDR1 LNHNV and CDR2 YYDKDF (reference sequence). The CDR3 totals 15 residues. CDR3 sequence: CATSMIGGAGQPQHF.

This chain connects TRBV4-1 to TRBJ2-1. The CDR3 covers 12 residues. Germline V gene sequence: CDR1 MGHRA, CDR2 YSYEKL. This chain's CDR3 is CASSQGPSEQFF.